A single sample gave rise to the 17 T cell receptor beta chains below, sequenced in a study of blood T cell repertoires in COVID-19. TCRdb's table, derived via immunoSEQ multiplex PCR, lists solely in-frame clones and lacks some. The repertoire holds about 250,000 clones, with around nine tenths as singletons. The sample taken for sequencing was peripheral blood. Source of these receptors: a woman aged 55 to 70 who had recovered from COVID-19.

This chain uses TRBV13 with TRBJ2-2; TRBD2 aligns across 8 bases. The trim removed 4 bases at V and 3 bases at J, leaving 13 bases unmatched. This CDR3 comprises 18 residues. The V gene's germline CDR1 is PRHDT and CDR2 FYEKMQ (reference sequence). CDR3 region: CASSSTLRTSWYTGELFF. The CDR3 region has the DNA TGTGCCAGCAGCTCGACCCTTCGGACTAGCTGGTACACCGGGGAGCTGTTTTTT. Using reference TRBV13 and TRBJ2-2 for the parts outside the CDR3, the full variable domain is AAGVIQSPRHLIKEKRETATLKCYPIPRHDTVYWYQQGPGQDPQFLISFYEKMQSDKGSIPDRFSAQQFSDYHSELNMSSLELGDSALYFCASSSTLRTSWYTGELFFGEGSRLTVL.

The rearrangement links TRBV6-5 to TRBJ2-7; weak D call: TRBD2 (5 bases). Between the trimmed V and J ends, which lost 4 bases and 3 bases, there was a span of 16 bases. Germline lookup yields CDR1 MNHEY and CDR2 SVGAGI. This CDR3 is built from 15 residues. CDR3 amino acids: CASSSSAGLYYEQYF. As DNA, the CDR3 is TGTGCCAGCAGTTCCTCCGCGGGTTTATACTACGAGCAGTACTTC.

The CDR3 nucleotides are TGTGCCAGCAGTTTAGAGGGGACAGAGGCTGGCTACACCTTC. Translating it yields CASSLEGTEAGYTF. The V call is TRBV28, the J call TRBJ1-2, with 7 bases identical to TRBD1. V was clipped by 2 bases and J by 7 bases; unmatched bases: 7. Germline CDR1 and CDR2: MDHEN and SYDVKM. The CDR3 contains 14 residues.

This chain connects TRBV19 to TRBJ1-1; D uncertain. The CDR3 has 14 amino acids. Germline V gene sequence: CDR1 LNHDA, CDR2 SQIVND (reference sequence). The V and J ends lost 2 bases and 6 bases respectively, with 13 bases between them. CDR3 sequence (DNA): TGTGCCAGTAGTATAATACAGAAAGGTGCTGAAGCTTTCTTT. As protein: CASSIIQKGAEAFF.

The rearrangement joins TRBV9 to TRBJ1-2, with TRBD1 matching 9 bases. The V segment lost 0 bases and the J segment 2 bases; nucleotides outside the gene matches: 5. The germline CDR1 and CDR2 sequences are SGDLS and YYNGEE. This CDR3 contains 16 residues. CDR3 coding DNA: TGTGCCAGCAGCGTAGCTGTACAGGGGGCGAACTATGGCTACACCTTC. Translating gives CASSVAVQGANYGYTF.

V is TRBV2 and J is TRBJ1-1; D remains ambiguous. V was clipped by 10 bases and J by 5 bases, with 11 bases between them. Germline lookup yields CDR1 SNHLY and CDR2 FYNNEI. This CDR3 spans 11 amino acids. The CDR3 nucleotides read TGTGCCACAATAGATGTGACTGAAGCTTTCTTT. It translates to CATIDVTEAFF.

J is TRBJ2-1 and V is TRBV19; D gene ambiguous. Germline CDR1 and CDR2: LNHDA and SQIVND (reference sequence). V lost 1 base to trimming and J lost 3 bases, with 7 bases between them. The CDR3 length is 14 residues. CDR3 DNA: TGTGCCAGTAGTATAGGTTCAGTCTACAATGAGCAGTTCTTC. Amino acids: CASSIGSVYNEQFF.

This chain links TRBV10-3 with TRBJ1-4; 10 bases are shared with TRBD1. The CDR3 length is 17 residues. Germline CDR1 and CDR2: ENHRY and SYGVKD. Trimming removed 0 bases from V and 8 bases from J; junction bases left unmatched: 9. The CDR3 DNA follows: TGTGCCATCAGTGAGTCAGCCCATGGACAGGGGGAGGAAAAACTGTTTTTT. Translating gives CAISESAHGQGEEKLFF.

This clone was found many times. The chain has TRBV10-3 and TRBJ1-6, with 7 bases that match TRBD1. Germline loops: CDR1 ENHRY, CDR2 SYGVKD. Trimming removed 8 bases from V and 8 bases from J; junction bases left unmatched: 6. This CDR3 has 13 amino acids. The chain's CDR3 is CAIGPTGDSPLHF. CDR3 sequence (DNA): TGTGCCATCGGACCAACAGGGGATTCACCCCTCCACTTT.

The sample holds a few counts of this clone. V gene TRBV6-5 combines with J gene TRBJ1-2; D gene uncertain. V was trimmed by 0 bases and J by 4 bases, leaving 12 bases between them. The germline gives CDR1 MNHEY, CDR2 SVGAGI. The CDR3 spans 15 residues. CDR3 DNA: TGTGCCAGCAGTTACTCGAGTAGTGGTGGCTATGGCTACACCTTC. This translates into CASSYSSSGGYGYTF.

This clone appeared a single time. CDR3 sequence: CASSSGSGGNTEAFF. The CDR3 DNA is TGTGCCAGCAGCTCAGGGTCGGGAGGGAACACTGAAGCTTTCTTT. The rearrangement joins TRBV11-3 to TRBJ1-1; tentative D call: TRBD1 (5 bases). The CDR3 loop spans 15 amino acids. Trimming shortened V by 4 bases and J by 1 base, and 13 bases separated the two germline ends. Germline-derived CDR1 and CDR2 are SGHNT and YENEEA.

The CDR3 DNA reads as TGTGCCAGCAGTTCCGGTGGGGGCCCTAGCACAGATACGCAGTATTTT. It is translated as CASSSGGGPSTDTQYF. The chain joins TRBV11-3 to TRBJ2-3; D may be TRBD1 (6 bases). Per germline, CDR1 SGHNT and CDR2 YENEEA. Trimming took off 6 bases at V and 0 bases at J, with 16 bases between the two ends. The CDR3 sequence is 16 residues long.

The rearrangement joins TRBV13 to TRBJ1-1; D might be TRBD1 (6 bases). The CDR3 spans 16 residues. V gave up 5 bases and J gave up 1 base, with 17 bases separating them. Germline loops: CDR1 PRHDT, CDR2 FYEKMQ (reference sequence). The CDR3 loop reads CASSPPPGAPNTEAFF. Here the CDR3 DNA reads TGTGCCAGCAGCCCACCCCCAGGGGCCCCGAACACTGAAGCTTTCTTT.

Comment on this clone: One junction end disagrees with the germline gene, perhaps due to a read error. The chain links TRBV7-7 to TRBJ2-3; a weak D match, TRBD2 (6 bases). Germline V lookup: CDR1 SSHAT, CDR2 FNYEAQ (reference sequence). The CDR3 has 16 amino acids. CDR3 in amino acids: CASSPDGGLSTDTQYF. The CDR3 nucleotides are TGTGCTAGCAGCCCCGATGGGGGGTTGAGCACAGATACGCAGTATTTT.

V and J are TRBV3-1 (or the pseudogene TRBV3-2) and TRBJ2-5; TRBD2 matches 9 bases. The V gene's germline CDR1 is LGHDT and CDR2 YNNKEL (reference sequence). CDR3 length: 14 residues. Trimming removed 10 bases from V and 5 bases from J; junction bases left unmatched: 11. CDR3 sequence: CATTSGLRGETQYF. The CDR3 nucleotides read TGTGCCACGACTAGCGGACTACGAGGGGAGACCCAGTACTTC.

The V gene is TRBV12-3 or TRBV12-4, the J gene TRBJ2-7; no firm D call. V lost 3 bases to trimming and J lost 3 bases, with 6 bases between them. CDR3 length equals 12 residues. CDR3 loop: CASSFEIYEQYF. The CDR3 DNA reads TGTGCCAGCAGTTTTGAGATCTACGAGCAGTACTTC.

The chain couples TRBV9 to TRBJ2-3; 12 bases agree with TRBD2. The junction had 5 bases not matched to a gene; V was cut back by 3 bases and J by 3 bases. The CDR3 runs 16 residues. Germline-derived CDR1 and CDR2 are SGDLS and YYNGEE. The CDR3 sequence is CASSASGGAWTDTQYF. The CDR3 region has the DNA TGTGCCAGCAGCGCTAGCGGGGGGGCCTGGACAGATACGCAGTATTTT. The full variable domain, with the rest looked up from reference TRBV9 and TRBJ2-3, is DSGVTQTPKHLITATGQRVTLRCSPRSGDLSVYWYQQSLDQGLQFLIQYYNGEERAKGNILERFSAQQFPDLHSELNLSSLELGDSALYFCASSASGGAWTDTQYFGPGTRLTVL.